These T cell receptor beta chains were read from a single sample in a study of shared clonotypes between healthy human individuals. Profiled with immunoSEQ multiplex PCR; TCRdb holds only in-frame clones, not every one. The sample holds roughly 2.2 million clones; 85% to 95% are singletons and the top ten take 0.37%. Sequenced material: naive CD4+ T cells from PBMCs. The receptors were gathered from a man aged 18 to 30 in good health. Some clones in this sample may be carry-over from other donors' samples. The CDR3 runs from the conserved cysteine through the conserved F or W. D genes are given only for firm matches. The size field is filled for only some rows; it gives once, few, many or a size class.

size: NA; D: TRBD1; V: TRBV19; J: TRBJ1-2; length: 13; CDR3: CASRHTGGDGYTF; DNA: TGTGCCAGTAGGCATACAGGGGGCGATGGCTACACCTTC
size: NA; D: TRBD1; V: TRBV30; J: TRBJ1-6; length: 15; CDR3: CAWTLKGGTGRPLHF; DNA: TGTGCCTGGACTCTAAAGGGGGGGACAGGCCGACCCCTCCACTTT
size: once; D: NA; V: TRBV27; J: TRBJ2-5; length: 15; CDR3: CASSWNGDPEGTQYF; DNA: TGTGCCAGCAGTTGGAACGGGGATCCCGAAGGGACCCAGTACTTC
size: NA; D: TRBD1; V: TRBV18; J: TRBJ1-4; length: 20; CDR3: CASSTLYRDRGPGENEKLFF; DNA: TGTGCCAGCTCTACCCTGTACCGGGACAGGGGGCCGGGCGAGAATGAAAAACTGTTTTTT
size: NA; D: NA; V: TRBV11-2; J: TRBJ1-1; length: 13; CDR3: CASSLTGNTEAFF; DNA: TGTGCCAGCAGCTTAACAGGGAACACTGAAGCTTTCTTT
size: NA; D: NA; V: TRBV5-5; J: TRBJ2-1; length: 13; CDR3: CASSVGGYNEQFF; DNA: TGTGCCAGCAGTGTGGGGGGATACAATGAGCAGTTCTTC
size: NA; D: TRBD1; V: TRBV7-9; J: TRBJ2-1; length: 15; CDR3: CASSFLSGTVSEQFF; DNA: TGTGCCAGCAGCTTTCTATCAGGGACAGTTAGTGAGCAGTTCTTC
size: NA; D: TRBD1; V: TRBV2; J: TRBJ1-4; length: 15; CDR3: CASTGQAATNEKLFF; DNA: TGTGCCAGCACGGGACAGGCAGCAACTAATGAAAAACTGTTTTTT
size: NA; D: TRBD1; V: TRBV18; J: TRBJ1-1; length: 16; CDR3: CASSPRGQGVGTEAFF; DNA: TGTGCCAGCTCACCACGGGGACAGGGGGTGGGTACTGAAGCTTTCTTT
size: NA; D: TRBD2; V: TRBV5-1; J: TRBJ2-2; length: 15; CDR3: CASSFSGSEAGELFF; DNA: TGCGCCAGCAGCTTCAGCGGGAGTGAAGCCGGGGAGCTGTTTTTT
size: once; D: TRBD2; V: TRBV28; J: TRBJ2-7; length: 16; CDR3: CASSLRTSVASYEQYF; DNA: TGTGCCAGCAGTTTACGGACTAGCGTAGCCTCCTACGAGCAGTACTTC
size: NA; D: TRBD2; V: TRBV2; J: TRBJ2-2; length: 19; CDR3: CASSSTGTSGRIGTGELFF; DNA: TGTGCCAGCAGTTCAACGGGAACTAGCGGGAGGATCGGCACCGGGGAGCTGTTTTTT
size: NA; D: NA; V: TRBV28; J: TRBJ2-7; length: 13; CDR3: CASSLISGYEQYF; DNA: TGTGCCAGCAGTTTAATCTCGGGATACGAGCAGTACTTC
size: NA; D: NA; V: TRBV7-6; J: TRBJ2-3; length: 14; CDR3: CASSLYGSTDTQYF; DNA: TGTGCCAGCAGCTTATACGGGAGTACGGATACGCAGTATTTT
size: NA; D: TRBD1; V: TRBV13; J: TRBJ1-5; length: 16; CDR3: CASSLPRDRATQPQHF; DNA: TGTGCCAGCAGCTTACCGCGGGACAGGGCAACTCAGCCCCAGCATTTT
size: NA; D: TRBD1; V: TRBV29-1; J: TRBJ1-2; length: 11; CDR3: CSVGQGDGYTF; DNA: TGCAGCGTTGGACAGGGGGATGGCTACACCTTC
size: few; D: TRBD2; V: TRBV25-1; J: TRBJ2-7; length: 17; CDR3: CASSESLGLARAYEQYF; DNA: TGTGCCAGCAGTGAATCCCTCGGACTAGCGCGAGCCTACGAGCAGTACTTC
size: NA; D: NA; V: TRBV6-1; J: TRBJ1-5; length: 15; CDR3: CASSEALWRGQPQHF; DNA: TGTGCCAGCAGTGAAGCGCTGTGGAGGGGTCAGCCCCAGCATTTT
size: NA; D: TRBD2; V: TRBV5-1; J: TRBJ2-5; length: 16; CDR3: CASSLSGAGGSETQYF; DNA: TGCGCCAGCAGCTTGAGTGGAGCGGGAGGGTCAGAGACCCAGTACTTC
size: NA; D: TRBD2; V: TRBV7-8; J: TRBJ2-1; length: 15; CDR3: CASSLENSGGAEQFF; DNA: TGTGCCAGCAGCTTAGAGAACTCCGGGGGGGCTGAGCAGTTCTTC
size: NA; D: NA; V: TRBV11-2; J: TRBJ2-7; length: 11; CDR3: CASSFLGEQYF; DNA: TGTGCCAGCAGCTTTTTAGGGGAGCAGTACTTC
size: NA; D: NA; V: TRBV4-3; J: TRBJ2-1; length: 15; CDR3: CASSQEPGHYNEQFF; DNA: TGCGCCAGCAGCCAAGAACCGGGACATTACAATGAGCAGTTCTTC
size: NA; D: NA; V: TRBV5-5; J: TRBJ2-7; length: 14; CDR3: CASSRGDGSYEQYF; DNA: TGTGCCAGCAGCCGAGGGGACGGCTCCTACGAGCAGTACTTC
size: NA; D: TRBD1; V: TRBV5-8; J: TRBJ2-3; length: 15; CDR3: CASSPGTGAPDTQYF; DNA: TGTGCCAGCAGCCCCGGGACAGGGGCCCCAGATACGCAGTATTTT
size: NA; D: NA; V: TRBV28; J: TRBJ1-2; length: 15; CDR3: CASSLFRVANYGYTF; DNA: TGTGCCAGCAGTTTATTCCGGGTAGCTAACTATGGCTACACCTTC
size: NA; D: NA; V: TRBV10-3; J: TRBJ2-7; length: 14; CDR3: CAISAQGGGSEQYF; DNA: TGTGCCATCAGTGCCCAAGGGGGAGGGTCCGAGCAGTACTTC